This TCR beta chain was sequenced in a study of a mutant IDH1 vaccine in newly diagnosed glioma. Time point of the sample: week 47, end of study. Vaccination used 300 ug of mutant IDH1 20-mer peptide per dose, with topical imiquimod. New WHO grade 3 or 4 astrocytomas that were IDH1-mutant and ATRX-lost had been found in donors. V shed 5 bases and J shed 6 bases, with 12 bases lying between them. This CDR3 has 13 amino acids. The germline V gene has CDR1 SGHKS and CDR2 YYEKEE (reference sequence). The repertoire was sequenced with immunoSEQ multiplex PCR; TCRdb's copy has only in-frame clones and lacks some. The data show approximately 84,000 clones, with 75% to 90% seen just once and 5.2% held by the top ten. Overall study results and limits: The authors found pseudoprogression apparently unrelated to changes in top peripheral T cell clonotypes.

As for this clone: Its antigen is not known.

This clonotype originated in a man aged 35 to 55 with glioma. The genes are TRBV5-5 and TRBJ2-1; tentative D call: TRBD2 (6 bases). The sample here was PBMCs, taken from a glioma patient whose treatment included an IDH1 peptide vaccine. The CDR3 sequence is CASSLGLSNEQFF. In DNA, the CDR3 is TGTGCCAGCAGTCTGGGACTTTCCAATGAGCAGTTCTTC.